This TCR beta chain was retrieved from a study of CD8 T cells in Susac syndrome. Sequencing of TCR beta covered CD8+ and CD4+ T cells obtained from blood. The multiple sclerosis control group comprised treatment-naive patients with stable or active relapsing-remitting disease. TEMRA cells were enriched by FACS, while CD8+ and CD4+ T cells were obtained through a negative isolation that was performed magnetically. With random hexamers, 0.5 to 1 ug RNA was reverse transcribed. The CDR3 of TCR beta was amplified by immunoSEQ multiplex PCR across 54 Vbeta and 13 Jbeta. TCRdb re-derived calls from the immunoSEQ multiplex PCR reads in MiXCR, one entry per CDR3 protein. The table has around 71,000 distinct CDR3 sequences, over 90% seen once. Germline CDR1 reads MDHEN; CDR2 reads SYDVKM. V lost 6 bases, J lost 1 base, and 8 bases stayed unmatched. The CDR3 covers 15 residues.

V usage is TRBV28 and J usage is TRBJ2-5, with 7 bases identical to TRBD1. This receptor was identified in a human donor with multiple sclerosis. Material: CD4+ T cells from PBMCs. CDR3 DNA sequence: TGTGCCAGCAGCATACAGGGGATTCGCCAAGAGACCCAGTACTTC. Protein: CASSIQGIRQETQYF.